The clone carrying this TCR beta chain was recorded a few times. Its antigen is not known. TCRdb called the PCR reads again in MiXCR, with one record for every CDR3 protein. The sample has approximately 30,000 distinct CDR3 sequences; 40% to 60% are singletons. Time point given: before preoperative PTX-NDP chemotherapy. Preoperative chemotherapy with paclitaxel-nedaplatin was given to patients before surgery. These data are taken from a study of esophageal squamous cell carcinoma under preoperative chemotherapy. Study overall: TCR repertoires were profiled from both peripheral blood T cells and tumor-infiltrating lymphocytes.

Overall study findings and caveats: Chemotherapy was followed by significantly higher TCR diversity in peripheral T cells only, not tumor-infiltrating lymphocytes. After paclitaxel-nedaplatin, abundant clones were more likely to contract than amplify.

The specimen was obtained from a patient given preoperative chemotherapy. This sequence was found in a human donor with esophageal squamous cell carcinoma. The donor label of this sample is uncertain.

The CDR3 loop is CASSAGLLPEQYF. The CDR3, as DNA: TGTGCCAGCAGCGCAGGACTCCTCCCTGAGCAGTACTTC. The V and J genes are TRBV11-2 and TRBJ2-4; D possibly corresponds to TRBD2 (5 bases). The ends were cut back, 5 bases at V and 13 bases at J, with 18 bases in the middle. Germline CDR1 reads SGHAT; CDR2 reads FQNNGV. CDR3 length: 13 residues.